This T cell receptor (beta chain) was observed in a study of blood T cells in healthy people across ages. Using a J-beta primer mix together with a sample-barcoded 5' primer, a second PCR was run for roughly 6 to 11 cycles. MiXCR, applied by TCRdb to the 5' RACE reads, yields one record per CDR3 protein. The data contain about 800,000 distinct CDR3 sequences, 20% to 30% of them singletons. CDR3 length: 16 residues. Germline values: CDR1 SEHNR, CDR2 FQNEAQ (reference sequence). Trimming shortened V by 6 bases and J by 0 bases, and 18 bases separated the two germline ends. This sample also appeared in a second study, on T cells of mothers and their children.

J is TRBJ2-7 and V is TRBV7-9, with D perhaps TRBD1 (6 bases). This sequence originates from a boy aged 5 to 17 in good health. The sample was blood. The CDR3 spells CASRADRTSLSYEQYF. Here the CDR3 DNA reads TGTGCCAGCAGGGCCGACAGGACCTCTCTCTCCTACGAGCAGTACTTC.